Following are 31 T cell receptor beta chains from one sample sequenced in a study of beta chain features in type 1 diabetes. Study-wide results and caveats: Moderate but significant shortening of TCRB CDR3s was recorded in all four CD4+ subsets from Type 1 diabetes patients.

No cognate antigen is known for these TCRs. Isolated RNA was reverse transcribed in full, so expressed TCRB transcripts were sequenced. Profiled with immunoSEQ multiplex PCR; TCRdb holds only in-frame clones, not every one. Among about 740,000 clones listed, 13% were seen once. The source material was naive CD4+ T cells from blood. These receptors all come from a man aged 18 to 30 with type 1 diabetes.

The chain joins TRBV7-9 to TRBJ1-6; D may be TRBD1 (5 bases). The CDR3 totals 15 residues. The ends were cut back, 5 bases at V and 5 bases at J, with 13 bases in the middle. Germline values: CDR1 SEHNR, CDR2 FQNEAQ (reference sequence). CDR3 bases: TGTGCCAGCAGCCCCCAAGGCAGGGATAATTCACCCCTCCACTTT. Encoded protein: CASSPQGRDNSPLHF.

This clone came up a few times. This sequence joins TRBV5-1 and TRBJ2-7; 9 bases map to TRBD1. The CDR3 is 13 amino acids. Trimming took 4 bases from V and 7 from J; bases not matched to a gene: 6. Germline V gene sequence: CDR1 SGHRS, CDR2 YFSETQ. CDR3 amino acids: CASSPGQGLEQYF. CDR3 DNA: TGCGCCAGCAGCCCGGGACAGGGACTGGAGCAGTACTTC.

On this clone itself: Relative to the germline gene, one junction end is altered; a read error may explain this. This rearrangement joins TRBV7-7 to TRBJ1-3, with 8 bases lining up with TRBD1. The CDR3 totals 14 residues. Per the germline V gene, CDR1 is SSHAT and CDR2 is FNYEAQ (reference sequence). In DNA form, the CDR3 reads TGTGCTAGCAGCCGGACAGGGCCTGGAAACACCATATATTTT. Its translation: CASSRTGPGNTIYF.

V is TRBV15 and J is TRBJ2-1, with 7 bases lining up with TRBD1. V trimming: 1 base; J trimming: 6 bases; junction bases outside the gene matches: 3. Germline CDR1 and CDR2: LNHNV and YYDKDF (reference sequence). The CDR3 runs 14 residues. The chain's CDR3 is CATSRGGGTNEQFF. DNA for the CDR3: TGTGCCACCAGCAGAGGAGGGGGCACCAATGAGCAGTTCTTC.

This clone was counted once. This sequence joins TRBV2 and TRBJ1-4, with unresolved D. Germline V lookup: CDR1 SNHLY, CDR2 FYNNEI. Between the trimmed V and J ends, which lost 4 bases and 4 bases, there was a span of 13 bases. This CDR3 contains 15 residues. In DNA form, the CDR3 reads TGTGCCAGCAGTGGGGCGTGGACCGATAATGAAAAACTGTTTTTT. The encoded protein is CASSGAWTDNEKLFF.

The rearrangement links TRBV7-2 to TRBJ1-5; 9 bases are shared with TRBD1. The trim removed 5 bases at V and 4 bases at J, leaving 6 bases unmatched. Germline CDR1 reads SGHTA; CDR2 reads FQGNSA. There are 15 residues in the CDR3. The CDR3 loop reads CASSLAGTGNQPQHF. CDR3 in DNA: TGTGCCAGCAGCCTCGCCGGGACAGGGAATCAGCCCCAGCATTTT.

The CDR3 bases are TGCAGTGCTAGTCTTAGGATGGAAGCTTTCTTT. Translation: CSASLRMEAFF. V and J are TRBV20-1 and TRBJ1-1, with D unclear. The CDR3 covers 11 residues. Trimming removed 3 bases at V and 8 bases at J, with 10 bases between. Germline V gene lookup returns CDR1 DFQATT and CDR2 SNEGSKA (reference sequence).

The genes are TRBV2 and TRBJ1-1; 7 bases are shared with TRBD1. Germline trimming cut 5 bases from V and 0 bases from J; bases unmatched to any gene: 3. Germline lookup yields CDR1 SNHLY and CDR2 FYNNEI. The CDR3 is made up of 14 amino acids. The chain's CDR3 is CASSTDRVNTEAFF. CDR3 coding DNA: TGTGCCAGCAGTACTGACAGGGTGAACACTGAAGCTTTCTTT.

This chain uses TRBV18 with TRBJ2-1; D is undetermined. Germline V CDR1 and CDR2: KGHSH, LQKENI. The ends were cut back, 2 bases at V and 8 bases at J, with 19 bases in the middle. The CDR3 is 16 residues long. CDR3 protein: CASSPLISYSHDEQFF. The CDR3 region has the DNA TGTGCCAGCTCACCATTAATAAGTTACTCCCATGATGAGCAGTTCTTC.

The chain uses TRBV6-4 and TRBJ1-5; 9 bases are shared with TRBD1. V dropped 2 bases and J dropped 5; count of bases not matched to a gene: 4. The CDR3 runs 15 residues. Germline values: CDR1 MRHNA, CDR2 SNTAGT. Here the CDR3 DNA reads TGTGCCAGCAGTGACGGGACAGGGCTCGATCAGCCCCAGCATTTT. Its translation: CASSDGTGLDQPQHF.

V and J are TRBV11-2 and TRBJ1-1; 7 bases fit TRBD1. V was clipped by 5 bases and J by 11 bases; unmatched bases: 14. The length of the CDR3 is 14 residues. The germline V gene has CDR1 SGHAT and CDR2 FQNNGV. CDR3 sequence reads: CASSGATGPRSAFF. CDR3 coding DNA: TGTGCCAGCAGCGGGGCGACAGGGCCTAGGTCGGCTTTCTTT.

This clone has only a few counts. The V call is TRBV30, the J call TRBJ1-5, with no clear D. V was trimmed by 3 bases and J by 4 bases, leaving 16 bases between them. Germline V lookup: CDR1 GTSNPN, CDR2 SVGIG (reference sequence). The CDR3 is 15 residues long. CDR3 protein: CAWSSLNMGNQPQHF. The CDR3 region has the DNA TGTGCCTGGAGCTCCCTCAACATGGGAAATCAGCCCCAGCATTTT.

A few counts support this clone. V gene TRBV30 combines with J gene TRBJ1-4, with a weak D call TRBD1 (5 bases). The germline V gene encodes CDR1 GTSNPN and CDR2 SVGIG (reference sequence). CDR3 length: 14 amino acids. V lost 2 bases and J lost 8, with 15 bases in between. Here the CDR3 reads CAWSFLTRDEKLFF. CDR3 bases: TGTGCCTGGAGTTTCCTGACCCGGGACGAAAAACTGTTTTTT.

The gene calls are TRBV18 and TRBJ2-7; possibly TRBD1 or TRBD2 for D (6 bases each). Germline assignment: CDR1 KGHSH and CDR2 LQKENI. There are 14 residues in the CDR3. Deletions cut 2 bases from V and 5 bases from J, with 13 bases between. The CDR3 loop reads CASSPNGGGDEQYF. The CDR3 DNA is TGTGCCAGCTCACCAAATGGGGGCGGGGACGAGCAGTACTTC. Full variable domain (rest looked up from reference TRBV18 and TRBJ2-7): NAGVMQNPRHLVRRRGQEARLRCSPMKGHSHVYWYRQLPEEGLKFMVYLQKENIIDESGMPKERFSAEFPKEGPSILRIQQVVRGDSAAYFCASSPNGGGDEQYFGPGTRLTVT.

V and J are TRBV10-2 and TRBJ2-3; a possible D gene is TRBD1 (5 bases). The ends were cut back, 6 bases at V and 2 bases at J, with 15 bases in the middle. The CDR3 is made up of 15 amino acids. Looked up from germline, CDR1 is WSHSY and CDR2 is SAAADI. CDR3 sequence (DNA): TGCGCCAGCAGGGATGGGCAGGGATTCACAGATACGCAGTATTTT. Translation gives CASRDGQGFTDTQYF.

This clone was seen a few times. This sequence joins TRBV9 and TRBJ2-2; TRBD1 matches 7 bases. The CDR3 totals 15 residues. V lost 4 bases to trimming and J lost 6 bases; unmatched junction nucleotides: 9. The germline V gene has CDR1 SGDLS and CDR2 YYNGEE. CDR3 amino acids: CASSSPTGLAGELFF. CDR3 coding DNA: TGTGCCAGCAGCTCACCGACAGGGCTGGCCGGGGAGCTGTTTTTT.

This rearrangement joins TRBV30 to TRBJ1-4; TRBD1 is a possible D gene (5 bases). This CDR3 comprises 14 residues. The germline V gene encodes CDR1 GTSNPN and CDR2 SVGIG (reference sequence). The V end was cut by 3 bases, the J end by 14 bases, with 22 bases between. The CDR3 region has the DNA TGTGCCTGGAGGCCCAGGGTACTAGAAAAGGGGCTGTTTTTT. The encoded protein is CAWRPRVLEKGLFF.

The V gene is TRBV5-1, the J gene TRBJ1-3; D is ambiguous. V was cut by 2 bases and J by 3 bases, with 3 bases left in between. CDR1 and CDR2 (germline): SGHRS, YFSETQ. The CDR3 runs to 12 residues. The CDR3 bases are TGCGCCAGCAGCTTAGATGGAAACACCATATATTTT. Its protein is CASSLDGNTIYF.

V gene TRBV5-1 combines with J gene TRBJ2-7; TRBD1 matches 8 bases. V was pared by 0 bases and J by 0 bases, with 5 bases of the junction left unmatched. CDR1 is SGHRS, CDR2 YFSETQ, per germline. The CDR3 sequence is 16 residues long. As DNA, the CDR3 is TGCGCCAGCAGCTTGGGGCGGGACAGGACCTCCTACGAGCAGTACTTC. Its translation is CASSLGRDRTSYEQYF.

In its sample, this clone was seen a few times. A junction boundary mismatches the germline segment, possibly from a read error. The genes are TRBV28 and TRBJ2-5, with unresolved D. The V gene's germline CDR1 is MDHEN and CDR2 SYDVKM. The CDR3 is 12 residues long. This chain's CDR3 is CASSSPTRTVHF. CDR3 bases: TGTGCCAGCAGTTCCCCAACTCGGACGGTTCACTTC.

In its sample, this clone was seen a few times. CDR3 nucleotide sequence: TGTGCCAGCAGCTTAGGGCTAGCGGGGGGCCTTTACAATGAGCAGTTCTTC. Encoded protein: CASSLGLAGGLYNEQFF. The chain has TRBV13 and TRBJ2-1; 11 bases match TRBD2. From germline, CDR1 is PRHDT and CDR2 FYEKMQ (reference sequence). This CDR3 has 17 amino acids. Trimming at V came to 0 bases and at J to 4 bases, leaving 5 bases not matched to a gene.

The V call is TRBV7-8, the J call TRBJ1-2, with D unclear. The CDR3 totals 14 residues. V shed 1 base and J shed 8 bases, with 14 bases lying between them. The V gene's germline CDR1 is SGHVS and CDR2 FQNEAQ. The CDR3 bases are TGTGCCAGCAGCTTAGGCGAGAGGGTTGGGGGCTACACCTTC. Encoded protein: CASSLGERVGGYTF.

This clone was observed a few times. The chain employs TRBV19 and TRBJ2-7, with 7 nucleotides matching TRBD1. The CDR3 length is 14 residues. With 5 bases clipped from V and 2 bases from J, the junction kept 6 bases outside the gene matches. Germline V lookup: CDR1 LNHDA, CDR2 SQIVND (reference sequence). CDR3 loop: CASSHGTETYEQYF. The CDR3, as DNA: TGTGCCAGTAGTCACGGGACAGAAACCTACGAGCAGTACTTC.

This clone was picked up a small number of times. This chain links TRBV7-8 with TRBJ2-7, with 7 bases fitting TRBD1. CDR3 size: 14 residues. Germline V CDR1 and CDR2: SGHVS, FQNEAQ. After removal of 4 bases from V and 6 bases from J, the junction contained 9 bases not matched to a gene. CDR3 loop: CASSSLQGGSEQYF. In nucleotides, the CDR3 is TGTGCCAGCAGCTCCCTCCAAGGGGGCAGCGAGCAGTACTTC.

The chain couples TRBV6-6 to TRBJ1-2, with 7 bases lining up with TRBD1. The CDR3 has 16 residues. Germline CDR1 and CDR2: MNHNY and SVGAGI (reference sequence). The V segment lost 5 bases and the J segment 2 bases; nucleotides outside the gene matches: 11. The CDR3 bases are TGTGCCAGCAGTCGTACCGGGACAGAGAACAACTATGGCTACACCTTC. Residues: CASSRTGTENNYGYTF.

The chain employs TRBV7-3 and TRBJ2-7; no definite D call. The V end was cut by 5 bases, the J end by 4 bases, with 15 bases between. This CDR3 region has 14 residues. Germline V gene data show CDR1 as SGHTA and CDR2 as FQGTGA. CDR3: CASSPEAPRYEQYF. Written as DNA, the CDR3 is TGTGCCAGCAGCCCCGAGGCACCACGTTACGAGCAGTACTTC.

The chain is built from TRBV10-3 and TRBJ1-1; unclear D gene. Trimming removed 0 bases at V and 10 bases at J, with 12 bases between. The CDR3 is 13 amino acids. The germline V gene has CDR1 ENHRY and CDR2 SYGVKD. Written as DNA, the CDR3 is TGTGCCATCAGTGAGTCGATGAGAGAGGGAGCTTTCTTT. Its protein product is CAISESMREGAFF.

In this sample, this clone turned up a few times. The chain recombines TRBV6-6 with TRBJ1-6; 9 bases map to TRBD1. The V gene's germline CDR1 is MNHNY and CDR2 SVGAGI (reference sequence). J lost 10 bases, V lost 4 bases, and 8 bases had no gene match. The CDR3 consists of 15 residues. CDR3 sequence: CASSSGTGLPSPLHF. The CDR3, as DNA: TGTGCCAGCAGTTCCGGGACAGGGCTTCCCTCACCCCTCCACTTT.

The rearrangement links TRBV9 to TRBJ2-7; D gene unclear. The CDR3 consists of 14 residues. V was cut by 0 bases and J by 3 bases, with 10 bases left in between. Germline V lookup: CDR1 SGDLS, CDR2 YYNGEE. The CDR3 loop is CASSVAPMIYEQYF. CDR3 bases: TGTGCCAGCAGCGTAGCCCCGATGATCTACGAGCAGTACTTC.

The chain combines TRBV5-1 with TRBJ2-7; a possible D gene is TRBD1 (5 bases). V lost 1 base, J lost 0 bases, and 11 bases lay in between. Per the germline V gene, CDR1 is SGHRS and CDR2 is YFSETQ. There are 15 residues in the CDR3. CDR3 DNA: TGCGCCAGCAGCTTGCTTCAGGGATTCTCCTACGAGCAGTACTTC. Translation: CASSLLQGFSYEQYF.

This rearrangement joins TRBV5-1 to TRBJ2-3; D may be TRBD1 (6 bases). V lost 4 bases and J lost 1, with 13 bases in between. This CDR3 is 15 amino acids long. Germline CDR1 reads SGHRS; CDR2 reads YFSETQ. CDR3 nucleotides: TGCGCCAGCAGCACTGGGGGCAGACGCACAGATACGCAGTATTTT. It is translated as CASSTGGRRTDTQYF.